This T cell receptor (beta chain) was captured in a study of T cell responses to AZD1222 COVID-19 vaccine. The study's findings and limits: Scientists sampled the repertoires only once the peak T cell response had passed. Nearly half of the spike-specific TCRs reportedly recognize variant regions that carry no mutations. Spike-specific TCR breadth and depth were elevated following two AZD1222 doses. Most donors were white British and more were female, and clonal diversity was possibly underestimated.

Germline CDR1 is SEHNR and CDR2 is FQNEAQ (reference sequence). V dropped 4 bases and J dropped 5; count of bases not matched to a gene: 8. The CDR3 contains 15 residues. Clones were read by immunoSEQ multiplex PCR, and TCRdb kept only the in-frame ones, dropping some. In the table there are about 120,000 clones, approximately 83% of which are singletons. On this clone itself: Its antigen is not identified.

The source material was peripheral blood, sampled on day 0 of MenACWY control vaccination. This clonotype originated in an adult in good health. V and J are TRBV7-9 and TRBJ2-3; 8 bases map to TRBD2. CDR3: CASSSIQTSGDTQYF. In DNA, the CDR3 is TGTGCCAGCAGCTCCATCCAAACTAGCGGAGATACGCAGTATTTT.